This T cell receptor beta chain was captured in a study of OX40 agonist ivuxolimab in advanced cancers. Background on the whole study: Ivuxolimab was an agonistic, fully human IgG2 monoclonal antibody directed against OX40 (CD134), a costimulatory receptor. Intravenous ivuxolimab was administered to patients every 2 weeks at six dose levels: 0.01, 0.1, 0.3, 1.5, 3 and 10 mg/kg. Of the roughly 52 dose-escalation patients, hepatocellular carcinoma was present in around 20, melanoma in roughly 15, renal cell carcinoma in 9 and head and neck cancer in 9. In the dose-escalation cohort, 82.7% of patients were male, and the mean age was roughly 60 years with a range of roughly 20 to 85. Prior anti-PD-1, anti-PD-L1 or anti-CTLA-4 therapy was permitted, and checkpoint inhibitors had been received by approximately 39% of dose-escalation patients. Partial responses occurred in three dose-escalation patients: two with cutaneous melanoma and one with hepatocellular carcinoma. Peripheral TCRbeta sequencing aimed to test whether ivuxolimab altered TCR sequence diversity and caused clonal T-cell expansion. The monotherapy dose-escalation portion (N ≈ 50 patients) of the phase I ivuxolimab trial is reported in the paper.

Genomic DNA was extracted from sorted cells for sequencing of the TCRbeta CDR3 region. The immunoSEQ Assay was used for sequencing of TCRbeta CDR3 regions. TCRdb took this table from immuneACCESS and kept in-frame rearrangements with V and J called. Such tables lack part of the clones; where checked against another copy, unresolved V genes explain under half of the gap, and the rest is unexplained. Within this sample are about 81,000 clones, with 75% to 90% of them counted one time only. The top ten clonotypes cover 0.2% to 0.25% of the sample. V loses 0 bases of germline sequence and J loses 0 bases, and the interval between the two ends is 8 bases. The CDR3 starts with the cysteine, ends with the phenylalanine, and has 15 residues. The kept DNA is CDR3 alone, 45 bases in frame from the first base. CDR1 and CDR2 are read off the germline V gene as SGHDT and YYEEEE. On this clone itself: Its antigen specificity is not known. The input lacks base qualities; no much larger clone sits a single base away.

What the study reported, not specific to this receptor: Low levels of normalized T-cell clonal expansion were also shown by some nonresponding patients. At doses of 0.1 to 3.0 mg/kg, clonal expansion of both CD4+ and CD8+ blood T cells was observed from baseline to week 6. Which antigens the clonally expanded peripheral T cells were specific for was not determined. After ivuxolimab, CD8+ T cells had more expanded clones than CD4+ T cells on average. In the 0.1-3.0 mg/kg groups, partial responders were among the patients with the lowest normalized peripheral clonal expansion, particularly in CD8+ T cells.

Patients with a history of autoimmune disease or receiving systemic immunosuppression were excluded from the trial. Peripheral blood for TCR sequencing was collected from all dose cohorts at baseline, on cycle 4 day 1, and on cycle 7 day 1. The samples were taken from a phase I, first-in-human, multicenter, open-label dose-escalation trial of ivuxolimab. Adults with locally advanced or metastatic melanoma, renal cell carcinoma, hepatocellular carcinoma or head and neck squamous cell carcinoma were enrolled in the trial. Before TCR sequencing, CD4+ and CD8+ T cells were separately sorted from peripheral blood.

This specimen was CD4+ or CD8+ T cells sorted from blood, taken in a trial of the OX40 agonist ivuxolimab. The receptor comes from an adult with an advanced solid tumor such as melanoma, head and neck, liver or kidney cancer. This sequence uses TRBV5-6 and TRBJ2-3, with no D gene named confidently. Here the CDR3 is given as CASSLAFGSTDTQYF. The DNA is as follows: TGTGCCAGCAGCTTGGCCTTTGGAAGCACAGATACGCAGTATTTT.